Below are 14 T cell receptor beta chains sequenced from a single sample in a study of cytotoxic CD8 clonotypes in ibrutinib-treated CLL. Method: immunoSEQ multiplex PCR; TCRdb's copy keeps in-frame clones and lacks some. In the table there are some 290,000 clones, approximately 80% of which are singletons. The specimen was PBMCs, collected before ibrutinib treatment. These receptors came from a human donor with chronic lymphocytic leukemia.

V is TRBV10-3 and J is TRBJ1-2; 9 bases agree with TRBD1. After removal of 7 bases from V and 0 bases from J, the junction contained 3 bases not matched to a gene. CDR1 is ENHRY and CDR2 is SYGVKD in the germline V gene. This CDR3 region has 14 residues. The CDR3, as DNA: TGTGCCATCACAAGACAGGGGGCTAACTATGGCTACACCTTC. This translates into CAITRQGANYGYTF.

This chain connects TRBV5-1 to TRBJ1-1; D is uncertain. This CDR3 comprises 18 residues. The V and J ends lost 1 base and 0 bases respectively, with 19 bases between them. From germline, CDR1 is SGHRS and CDR2 YFSETQ. The CDR3 sequence: CASSLLSWNNKMNTEAFF. The DNA for the CDR3 is TGCGCCAGCAGCTTGCTTTCGTGGAACAACAAAATGAACACTGAAGCTTTCTTT.

The chain has TRBV5-1 and TRBJ2-3, with TRBD1 matching over 9 bases. Germline V gene lookup returns CDR1 SGHRS and CDR2 YFSETQ. J gave up 2 bases and V 2 bases, and 9 bases lay outside the gene matches. The CDR3 runs to 17 residues. CDR3 residues: CASSLAQGAFITDTQYF. In DNA, the CDR3 is TGCGCCAGCAGCTTAGCACAGGGGGCATTCATCACAGATACGCAGTATTTT.

The chain couples TRBV5-4 to TRBJ2-7; 7 bases align to TRBD2. With V trimmed by 1 base and J by 5 bases, 6 bases remained unmatched. Germline CDR1 and CDR2: SGHNT and YYREEE (reference sequence). The CDR3 spans 14 residues. CDR3 in amino acids: CASSLRRGSNEQYF. The CDR3 region has the DNA TGTGCCAGCAGCTTGAGGCGGGGGAGCAACGAGCAGTACTTC.

V and J are TRBV6-5 and TRBJ1-5; 7 bases map to TRBD1. Germline CDR1 MNHEY, CDR2 SVGAGI. J lost 4 bases, V lost 5 bases, and 2 bases had no gene match. This CDR3 has 13 amino acids. CDR3 region: CASSDRANQPQHF. DNA for the CDR3: TGTGCCAGCAGTGACAGGGCGAATCAGCCCCAGCATTTT.

The V and J genes are TRBV11-3 and TRBJ2-7; 12 bases match TRBD1. Trimming at V came to 5 bases and at J to 5 bases, leaving 10 bases not matched to a gene. The CDR3 loop spans 16 amino acids. Germline V gives CDR1 SGHNT, CDR2 YENEEA. CDR3 protein: CASSPKTGQGAHEQYF. CDR3 sequence (DNA): TGTGCCAGCAGCCCGAAGACGGGACAGGGGGCCCACGAGCAGTACTTC. The whole variable domain, remainder taken from reference TRBV11-3 and TRBJ2-7, is EAGVVQSPRYKIIEKKQPVAFWCNPISGHNTLYWYLQNLGQGPELLIRYENEEAVDDSQLPKDRFSAERLKGVDSTLKIQPAELGDSAVYLCASSPKTGQGAHEQYFGPGTRLTVT.

V is TRBV30 and J is TRBJ2-7, with D tentatively TRBD2 (5 bases). CDR3 length: 12 amino acids. V dropped 1 base and J dropped 3 bases, with 7 bases sitting between them. Germline V gene data show CDR1 as GTSNPN and CDR2 as SVGIG (reference sequence). The DNA for the CDR3 is TGTGCCTGGAGTGGGACTTACTACGAGCAGTACTTC. It specifies CAWSGTYYEQYF.

The rearrangement joins TRBV5-6 to TRBJ2-3, with unresolved D. The CDR3 covers 16 residues. CDR1 and CDR2 from the germline V gene are SGHDT and YYEEEE. V lost 2 bases and J 2 bases, leaving 15 bases between the germline ends. The CDR3 sequence: CASSFGSQSVTDTQYF. CDR3 DNA sequence: TGTGCCAGCAGCTTCGGATCCCAGTCCGTCACAGATACGCAGTATTTT. The entire variable domain, with the rest obtained from reference TRBV5-6 and TRBJ2-3, is as follows: DAGVTQSPTHLIKTRGQQVTLRCSPKSGHDTVSWYQQALGQGPQFIFQYYEEEERQRGNFPDRFSGHQFPNYSSELNVNALLLGDSALYLCASSFGSQSVTDTQYFGPGTRLTVL.

V is TRBV27 and J is TRBJ1-2; 8 bases fit TRBD1. This CDR3 is 15 amino acids long. V lost 0 bases to trimming and J lost 8 bases; unmatched junction nucleotides: 8. Germline CDR1 reads MNHEY; CDR2 reads SMNVEV (reference sequence). CDR3 in amino acids: CASSLSGGQGDGYTF. In DNA, the CDR3 is TGTGCCAGCAGTTTATCCGGAGGACAGGGTGACGGCTACACCTTC.

This chain links TRBV11-2 with TRBJ2-7; D uncertain. The CDR3 consists of 14 residues. Germline V CDR1 and CDR2: SGHAT, FQNNGV. The germline V and J ends were trimmed by 5 bases and 3 bases, with 14 bases remaining between them. CDR3 sequence: CASSLMATNYEQYF. Here the CDR3 DNA reads TGTGCCAGCAGCCTAATGGCTACAAACTACGAGCAGTACTTC. Full variable domain (rest looked up from reference TRBV11-2 and TRBJ2-7): EAGVAQSPRYKIIEKRQSVAFWCNPISGHATLYWYQQILGQGPKLLIQFQNNGVVDDSQLPKDRFSAERLKGVDSTLKIQPAKLEDSAVYLCASSLMATNYEQYFGPGTRLTVT.

The chain links TRBV4-2 to TRBJ2-2, with a tentative D call TRBD2 (5 bases). Between the trimmed V and J ends, which lost 3 bases and 5 bases, there was a span of 10 bases. There are 14 residues in the CDR3. Per germline, CDR1 LGHNA and CDR2 YNFKEQ. The CDR3 bases are TGTGCCAGCAGCCACTCTGGCGGGACCGGGGAGCTGTTTTTT. It translates to CASSHSGGTGELFF.

This rearrangement joins TRBV15 to TRBJ2-1; D is ambiguous. The V end lost 2 bases, the J end lost 7 bases, and 15 bases lay between the germline ends. The CDR3 is 15 amino acids. The germline CDR1 and CDR2 sequences are LNHNV and YYDKDF (reference sequence). CDR3 sequence: CATSRFLGQSNEQFF. Here the CDR3 DNA reads TGTGCCACCAGCAGATTTTTGGGTCAGTCGAATGAGCAGTTCTTC. The full variable domain, rest sourced from reference TRBV15 and TRBJ2-1, is DAMVIQNPRYQVTQFGKPVTLSCSQTLNHNVMYWYQQKSSQAPKLLFHYYDKDFNNEADTPDNFQSRRPNTSFCFLDIRSPGLGDTAMYLCATSRFLGQSNEQFFGPGTRLTVL.

CDR3 protein: CASSRDAGNTIYF. For the CDR3, the DNA is TGTGCCAGCTCAAGGGACGCTGGAAACACCATATATTTT. The V gene is TRBV18, the J gene TRBJ1-3; TRBD1 is a possible D gene (5 bases). Trimming shortened V by 5 bases and J by 2 bases, and 7 bases separated the two germline ends. The CDR3 sequence is 13 residues long. Germline V lookup: CDR1 KGHSH, CDR2 LQKENI.

The CDR3 bases are TGTGCCAGCAGCTTATCCGCTAGCGGTAGCACAGATACGCAGTATTTT. Residues: CASSLSASGSTDTQYF. The V call is TRBV7-2, the J call TRBJ2-3, with TRBD2 identical over 7 bases. J gave up 0 bases and V 2 bases, and 5 bases lay outside the gene matches. From germline, CDR1 is SGHTA and CDR2 FQGNSA. The CDR3 totals 16 residues.